The sequence of this T cell receptor (beta chain) was determined in a study of Ad26.COV2.S vaccination and SARS-CoV-2 variants. Stated treatment: about 20 received Ad26.COV2.S at low or high dose, single or two shots; roughly five received placebo; per-sample allocation not given. Day 63 following the first vaccine or placebo injection was when the samples were taken. Wuhan-strain spike was delivered by a replication-incompetent Ad26 vector. V trimming: 6 bases; J trimming: 0 bases; junction bases outside the gene matches: 8. This CDR3 comprises 15 residues. Germline lookup yields CDR1 SGHTA and CDR2 FQGNSA. Assay: immunoSEQ multiplex PCR; the TCRdb copy retains only in-frame clones and omits some. This table holds roughly 400,000 clones, roughly 87% found once.

The material sequenced was peripheral blood, taken in a trial of Ad26.COV2.S vaccine versus placebo. The genes are TRBV7-2 and TRBJ2-7; 7 bases line up with TRBD1. This clonotype was obtained from a person aged 18 to 65 who received the Ad26.COV2.S COVID-19 vaccine or a placebo. The CDR3 coding sequence is TGTGCCAGCAGTTACGCCGGGACAGCCTCCTACGAGCAGTACTTC. Protein sequence: CASSYAGTASYEQYF.